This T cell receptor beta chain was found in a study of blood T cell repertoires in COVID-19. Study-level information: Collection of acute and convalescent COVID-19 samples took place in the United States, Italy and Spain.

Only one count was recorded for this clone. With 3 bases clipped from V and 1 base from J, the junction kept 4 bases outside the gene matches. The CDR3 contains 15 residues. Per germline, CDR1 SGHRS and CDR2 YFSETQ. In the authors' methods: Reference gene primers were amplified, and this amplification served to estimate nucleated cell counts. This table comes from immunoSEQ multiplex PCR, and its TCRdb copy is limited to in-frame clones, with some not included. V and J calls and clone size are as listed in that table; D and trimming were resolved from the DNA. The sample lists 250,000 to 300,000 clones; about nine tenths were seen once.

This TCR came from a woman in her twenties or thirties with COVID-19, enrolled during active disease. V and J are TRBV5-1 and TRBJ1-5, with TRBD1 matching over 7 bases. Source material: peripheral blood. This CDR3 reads CASSYSGGSNQPQHF. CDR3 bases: TGCGCCAGCAGCTACTCAGGGGGAAGCAATCAGCCCCAGCATTTT.